This passage covers 23 T cell receptor beta chains from one sample sequenced in a study of blood T cell repertoires in COVID-19 (dated by TCRdb to the early 2020s). The library was built by means of the immunoSEQ multiplex PCR assay. Held by TCRdb, this immuneACCESS table contains in-frame sequences only and omits some clones. Under half of the omission traces to an unresolved V gene where checked; the cause of the rest is unknown. For this sample the table gives 250,000 to 350,000 clones, of which about 86% were detected only once. About an eighth of the sample is in the top ten clones. The source material was peripheral blood. These receptors were taken from a woman aged 70-85 years with COVID-19, enrolled during active disease.

The chain has TRBV7-9 and TRBJ1-2, with TRBD1 matching 9 bases. The CDR3 has 16 amino acids. J lost 0 bases, V lost 3 bases, and 5 bases had no gene match. From germline, CDR1 is SEHNR and CDR2 FQNEAQ (reference sequence). CDR3 sequence: CASSFVGTGPNYGYTF. The CDR3 coding sequence is TGTGCCAGCAGCTTTGTCGGGACAGGGCCTAACTATGGCTACACCTTC.

The CDR3: CASSIDFVRDRGYTF. CDR3 bases: TGTGCCAGTAGTATAGACTTCGTCCGGGACAGGGGCTACACCTTC. The J gene is TRBJ1-2, the V gene TRBV19; TRBD1 matches at 8 bases. This CDR3 is 15 amino acids long. Looked up from germline, CDR1 is LNHDA and CDR2 is SQIVND (reference sequence). V lost 0 bases, J lost 8 bases, and 8 bases stayed unmatched.

The V call is TRBV9, the J call TRBJ2-1, with 9 bases fitting TRBD2. Germline lookup yields CDR1 SGDLS and CDR2 YYNGEE. The trim removed 0 bases at V and 5 bases at J, leaving 3 bases unmatched. The CDR3 runs to 15 residues. CDR3 sequence: CASSVVASGDNEQFF. The CDR3 DNA reads TGTGCCAGCAGCGTAGTTGCTAGCGGGGACAATGAGCAGTTCTTC.

The V gene is TRBV7-9, the J gene TRBJ2-7; 9 bases line up with TRBD1. CDR1 and CDR2 (germline): SEHNR, FQNEAQ (reference sequence). Germline trimming cut 4 bases from V and 6 bases from J; bases unmatched to any gene: 7. The CDR3 length is 14 residues. The CDR3: CASSSRDRVFEQYF. The CDR3 DNA follows: TGTGCCAGCAGCTCGCGGGACAGGGTTTTCGAGCAGTACTTC. Using reference TRBV7-9 and TRBJ2-7 for the parts outside the CDR3, the full variable domain is DTGVSQNPRHKITKRGQNVTFRCDPISEHNRLYWYRQTLGQGPEFLTYFQNEAQLEKSRLLSDRFSAERPKGSFSTLEIQRTEQGDSAMYLCASSSRDRVFEQYFGPGTRLTVT.

The chain couples TRBV18 to TRBJ2-5; D not resolved. CDR3 length equals 14 residues. Germline V CDR1 and CDR2: KGHSH, LQKENI. With 6 bases removed from V and 1 base from J, the gap between germline ends came to 12 bases. CDR3 in DNA: TGTGCCAGCTCTGGTCAGTCAAGCCAAGAGACCCAGTACTTC. Protein sequence: CASSGQSSQETQYF.

The chain joins TRBV5-1 to TRBJ1-4, with TRBD1 as a possible D gene (6 bases). V was cut by 4 bases and J by 5 bases, with 15 bases left in between. Germline V gene sequence: CDR1 SGHRS, CDR2 YFSETQ. The CDR3 consists of 15 residues. The chain's CDR3 is CASSGSGTSNEKLFF. The CDR3 bases are TGCGCCAGCAGCGGTTCCGGGACAAGCAATGAAAAACTGTTTTTT.

The genes are TRBV28 and TRBJ2-2; the match to TRBD1 covers 9 bases. Germline V lookup: CDR1 MDHEN, CDR2 SYDVKM. This CDR3 comprises 16 residues. V lost 2 bases, J lost 5 bases, and 6 bases stayed unmatched. CDR3 nucleotide sequence: TGTGCCAGCAGTTTAACGGGACAGGGACGGACCGGGGAGCTGTTTTTT. Translating gives CASSLTGQGRTGELFF.

V usage is TRBV7-3 and J usage is TRBJ2-3; 9 bases fit TRBD2. Germline CDR1 and CDR2: SGHTA and FQGTGA. The J segment lost 4 bases and the V segment lost 2 bases, leaving 7 bases of the junction unmatched. The CDR3 consists of 16 residues. The CDR3 DNA reads as TGTGCCAGCAGCTTATTTCAGCGGGGGGCGTCAGATACGCAGTATTTT. Its translation is CASSLFQRGASDTQYF.

The J gene is TRBJ2-7, the V gene TRBV6-2 or TRBV6-3; 8 bases map to TRBD2. The V gene end was trimmed by 3 bases and the J gene end by 2 bases; junction bases not matched to a gene: 3. CDR3 length equals 14 residues. CDR1 and CDR2 (germline): MNHEY, SVGEGT. CDR3 nucleotides: TGTGCCAGCAGTTATGCGGGGGGTGCCTACGAGCAGTACTTC. Residues: CASSYAGGAYEQYF.

The V call is TRBV6-4, the J call TRBJ2-7; the D gene is possibly TRBD2 (5 bases). The germline V gene has CDR1 MRHNA and CDR2 SNTAGT. The CDR3 length is 15 residues. V lost 6 bases and J lost 1, with 16 bases in between. The CDR3 nucleotides read TGTGCCAGCAGGACGAAAGCGAGGGTATCCTACGAGCAGTACTTC. Protein sequence: CASRTKARVSYEQYF.

Regarding this clone: This CDR3 is also generated by other DNA sequences in the sample. The V and J genes are TRBV5-1 and TRBJ1-2, with 10 nucleotides matching TRBD1. Germline CDR1 SGHRS, CDR2 YFSETQ. The CDR3 consists of 14 residues. V was pared by 0 bases and J by 6 bases, with 2 bases of the junction left unmatched. CDR3 bases: TGCGCCAGCAGCTTGGGACAGGGGGCTGATGGCTACACCTTC. This sequence encodes CASSLGQGADGYTF. Drawing the rest from reference TRBV5-1 and TRBJ1-2, the complete variable domain is KAGVTQTPRYLIKTRGQQVTLSCSPISGHRSVSWYQQTPGQGLQFLFEYFSETQRNKGNFPGRFSGRQFSNSRSEMNVSTLELGDSALYLCASSLGQGADGYTFGSGTRLTVV.

V and J are TRBV6-6 and TRBJ1-5; 7 positions match TRBD1. Germline V gene data show CDR1 as MNHNY and CDR2 as SVGAGI (reference sequence). The J segment lost 6 bases and the V segment lost 1 base, leaving 6 bases of the junction unmatched. The CDR3 covers 15 residues. CDR3 bases: TGTGCCAGCAGTTACTTCGGACAGGCGGGTCAGCCCCAGCATTTT. It yields the protein CASSYFGQAGQPQHF.

The chain uses TRBV5-1 and TRBJ1-3, with 7 bases identical to TRBD1. With V trimmed by 4 bases and J by 0 bases, 7 bases remained unmatched. CDR1 SGHRS and CDR2 YFSETQ come from the germline V gene. This CDR3 is 16 amino acids long. CDR3 nucleotide sequence: TGCGCCAGCAGCCGAGGGACAGCGGGCTCTGGAAACACCATATATTTT. Residues: CASSRGTAGSGNTIYF.

CDR3 loop: CASSSPGLAGRVGETQYF. The CDR3 nucleotides read TGTGCCAGCAGCTCCCCGGGACTAGCGGGGAGGGTTGGAGAGACCCAGTACTTC. This chain joins TRBV6-2 or TRBV6-3 and TRBJ2-5; 13 positions agree with TRBD2. The CDR3 is 18 amino acids. V shed 6 bases, J shed 4 bases, and the junction held 14 bases outside the gene matches. The germline V gene has CDR1 MNHEY and CDR2 SVGEGT.

V gene TRBV18 combines with J gene TRBJ1-3, with D possibly matching TRBD1 (6 bases). CDR1 KGHSH and CDR2 LQKENI come from the germline V gene. The CDR3 is 15 amino acids. V was trimmed by 2 bases and J by 0 bases, leaving 8 bases between them. The DNA of the CDR3 is TGTGCCAGCTCACCATCGGACAGCTCTGGAAACACCATATATTTT. Encoded protein: CASSPSDSSGNTIYF.

The chain combines TRBV29-1 with TRBJ1-1; no firm D call. Between the trimmed V and J ends, which lost 5 bases and 8 bases, there was a span of 9 bases. Germline V gives CDR1 SQVTM, CDR2 ANQGSEA. This CDR3 comprises 10 residues. The CDR3 reads CSVLTSEAFF. The CDR3 nucleotides are TGCAGCGTTCTAACCTCAGAAGCTTTCTTT.

Here the CDR3 DNA reads TGTGCCCTATCTCGGGGGGGCGGGAATGAGCAGTTCTTC. This gives the protein CALSRGGGNEQFF. This sequence joins TRBV30 and TRBJ2-1, with TRBD2 matching 8 bases. Germline V gives CDR1 GTSNPN, CDR2 SVGIG (reference sequence). This CDR3 is built from 13 residues. V lost 8 bases and J lost 7; bases outside the gene matches: 10.

This clone was seen only once. The V gene is TRBV6-1, the J gene TRBJ1-5; no clear D gene. The CDR3 runs to 14 residues. V was cut by 1 base and J by 10 bases, with 14 bases left in between. Germline V gene sequence: CDR1 MNHNS, CDR2 SASEGT. In nucleotides, the CDR3 is TGTGCCAGCAGTGAAGGGGAGGCTGGTTCCCCCCAGCATTTT. Protein sequence: CASSEGEAGSPQHF.

This chain connects TRBV9 to TRBJ2-7; 7 bases align to TRBD1. The CDR3 extends over 15 amino acids. V dropped 0 bases and J dropped 6; count of bases not matched to a gene: 9. Germline loops: CDR1 SGDLS, CDR2 YYNGEE. The CDR3, as DNA: TGTGCCAGCAGCGTAGGAGGGACAGCCGGACTCGAGCAGTACTTC. It codes for CASSVGGTAGLEQYF.

V and J are TRBV11-2 and TRBJ1-4; D perhaps matches TRBD1 (5 bases). The CDR3 runs to 15 residues. V gave up 3 bases and J gave up 5 bases, with 13 bases separating them. Germline V CDR1 and CDR2: SGHAT, FQNNGV. CDR3: CASSFGAGPNEKLFF. In nucleotides, the CDR3 is TGTGCCAGCAGCTTTGGAGCAGGGCCAAATGAAAAACTGTTTTTT.

The chain joins TRBV6-5 to TRBJ1-2; D might be TRBD1 (6 bases). The germline V gene encodes CDR1 MNHEY and CDR2 SVGAGI. This CDR3 is built from 14 residues. Trimming left V 1 base short and J 4 bases short, with 10 bases between. The CDR3 DNA reads TGTGCCAGCAGTTACTTAGACAGGAGCTATGGCTACACCTTC. Translation gives CASSYLDRSYGYTF.

V and J are TRBV6-5 and TRBJ1-5; unclear D gene. Germline CDR1 reads MNHEY; CDR2 reads SVGAGI. The CDR3 is 14 residues long. Trimming left V 3 bases short and J 6 bases short, with 12 bases between. CDR3 residues: CASSYAVEGQPQHF. The CDR3 coding sequence is TGTGCCAGCAGTTATGCGGTAGAAGGTCAGCCCCAGCATTTT.

This chain uses TRBV3-1 (or the pseudogene TRBV3-2) with TRBJ1-1, with no clear D. The germline gives CDR1 LGHDT, CDR2 YNNKEL (reference sequence). Trimming took off 0 bases at V and 1 base at J, with 6 bases between the two ends. This CDR3 comprises 14 residues. CDR3 amino acids: CASSQDTQNTEAFF. The DNA of the CDR3 is TGTGCCAGCAGCCAAGATACACAGAACACTGAAGCTTTCTTT.